The 3 T cell receptor beta chains presented below share a single source sample, sequenced in a study of blood T cell repertoires in COVID-19. Using immunoSEQ multiplex PCR, the repertoire was profiled, and TCRdb retains in-frame clones only, with some absent. The sample has roughly 400,000 clones, 88% seen once. Sample: PBMCs or T cells enriched from blood (not recorded which). The source is a woman aged 35 to 49 with acute COVID-19.

The chain employs TRBV5-1 and TRBJ2-1; D might be TRBD2 (5 bases). Germline V gene data show CDR1 as SGHRS and CDR2 as YFSETQ. The CDR3 runs 16 residues. Trimming removed 0 bases at V and 4 bases at J, with 14 bases between. DNA of the CDR3: TGCGCCAGCAGCTTGGCCGCCCGAGGCGGGTACAATGAGCAGTTCTTC. This codes for CASSLAARGGYNEQFF.

The chain combines TRBV7-6 with TRBJ1-1; 7 positions agree with TRBD1. With V trimmed by 3 bases and J by 7 bases, 5 bases remained unmatched. Germline lookup yields CDR1 SGHVS and CDR2 FNYEAQ. This CDR3 has 13 amino acids. CDR3 residues: CASSLTGFGEAFF. The CDR3 nucleotides are TGTGCCAGCAGCTTGACAGGGTTCGGTGAAGCTTTCTTT.

Here the CDR3 reads CASSQPGQGAYEQYF. In nucleotides, the CDR3 is TGTGCCAGCAGCCAACCGGGACAGGGGGCCTACGAGCAGTACTTC. The chain carries TRBV7-9 and TRBJ2-7, with 11 bases aligning to TRBD1. This CDR3 has 15 amino acids. Germline CDR1 is SEHNR and CDR2 is FQNEAQ (reference sequence). The ends lost 5 bases at V and 2 bases at J; junction bases unmatched: 5.